This entry concerns a single T cell receptor (beta chain). Germline V gene sequence: CDR1 SGDLS, CDR2 YYNGEE. CDR3 length equals 13 residues. V gave up 0 bases and J gave up 9 bases, with 10 bases separating them. Generated by immunoSEQ multiplex PCR, the TCRdb table keeps only in-frame clones and is missing some. The sample includes around 60,000 clones, 75% to 90% of them seen just once. This sample is drawn from a study of OX40 agonist ivuxolimab in advanced cancers. Study-level information: Patients took ivuxolimab, an agonistic anti-OX40 (CD134) antibody. Dose-escalation patients had hepatocellular carcinoma, melanoma, renal cell or head and neck cancer. In this trial design, patients received ivuxolimab intravenously at 0.01 to 10 mg/kg every 2 weeks. Prior anti-PD-1, anti-PD-L1 or anti-CTLA-4 therapy did not bar entry, and about 40% had some.

This receptor was identified in an adult with an advanced solid tumor such as melanoma, head and neck, liver or kidney cancer. Sequenced here: CD4+ or CD8+ T cells sorted from blood, sampled in a trial of the OX40 agonist ivuxolimab. This chain connects TRBV9 to TRBJ2-1, with D unresolved. The CDR3, as DNA: TGTGCCAGCAGCGTAGCTAGGGTATCTGAGCAGTTCTTC. Its translation is CASSVARVSEQFF.